The T cell receptor beta chain under discussion was sequenced for a study of cytomegalovirus exposure and HLA in healthy donors. PCR employed 60 Vbeta and 13 Jbeta primers. Only in-frame clones appear in the TCRdb table, and some are missing; sequencing was by immunoSEQ multiplex PCR. The sample shows about 140,000 clones, approximately 83% of them seen only once. This CDR3 is 16 amino acids long. V was clipped by 2 bases and J by 5 bases, with 22 bases between them. Germline V gives CDR1 GTSNPN, CDR2 SVGIG (reference sequence). Of note for this clone: Its antigen is unidentified.

General study results and limits: Analysis performed later found 16,951 TCR beta sequences associated with HLA alleles at 0.05 false discovery rate.

The chain employs TRBV30 and TRBJ2-7; D is possibly TRBD2 (5 bases). The sample taken for sequencing was PBMCs. This receptor was taken from a male donor in good health and CMV-seronegative. Written as DNA, the CDR3 is TGTGCCTGGAGTCTCCTGCCGGACTCGAGGCCACACGAGCAGTACTTC. Translating it yields CAWSLLPDSRPHEQYF.